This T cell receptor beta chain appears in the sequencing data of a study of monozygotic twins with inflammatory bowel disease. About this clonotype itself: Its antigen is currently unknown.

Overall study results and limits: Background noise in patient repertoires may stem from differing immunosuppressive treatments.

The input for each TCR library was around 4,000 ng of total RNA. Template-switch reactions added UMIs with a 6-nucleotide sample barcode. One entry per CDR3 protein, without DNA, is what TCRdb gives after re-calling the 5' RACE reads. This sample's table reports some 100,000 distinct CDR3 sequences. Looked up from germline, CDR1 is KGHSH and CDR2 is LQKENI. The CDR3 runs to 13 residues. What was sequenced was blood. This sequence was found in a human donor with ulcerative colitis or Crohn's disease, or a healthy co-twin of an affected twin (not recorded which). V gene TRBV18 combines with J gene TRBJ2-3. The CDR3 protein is CASSPGHTDTQYF.